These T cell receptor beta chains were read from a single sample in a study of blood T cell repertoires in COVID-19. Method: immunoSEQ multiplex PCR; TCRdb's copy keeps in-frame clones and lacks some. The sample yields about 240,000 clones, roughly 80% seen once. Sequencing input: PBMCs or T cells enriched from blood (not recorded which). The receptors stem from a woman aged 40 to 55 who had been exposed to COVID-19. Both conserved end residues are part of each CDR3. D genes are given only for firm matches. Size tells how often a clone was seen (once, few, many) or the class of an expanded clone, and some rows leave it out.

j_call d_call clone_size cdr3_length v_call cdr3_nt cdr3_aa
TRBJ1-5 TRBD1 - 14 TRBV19 TGTGCCAGTGGGGACAGGTCGGTCAATCAGCCCCAGCATTTT CASGDRSVNQPQHF
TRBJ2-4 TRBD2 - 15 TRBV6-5 TGTGCCAGCAGTTATTTGGGACTAGGTGAAGACATTCAGTACTTC CASSYLGLGEDIQYF
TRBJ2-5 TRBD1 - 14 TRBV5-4 TGTGCCAGCAGCTTGGGGACAGGGGATGAGACCCAGTACTTC CASSLGTGDETQYF
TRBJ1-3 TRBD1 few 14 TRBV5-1 TGCGCCAGCAGCCCAGACAGGGGGGAAGCCACCATATATTTT CASSPDRGEATIYF
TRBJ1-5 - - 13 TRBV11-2 TGTGCCAGCAGCTTAGAACGGAGTCAGCCCCAGCATTTT CASSLERSQPQHF
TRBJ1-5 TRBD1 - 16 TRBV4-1 TGCGCCAGCAGGACCACAGGGGGCGGCCCAGGTCAGCCCCAGCATTTT CASRTTGGGPGQPQHF
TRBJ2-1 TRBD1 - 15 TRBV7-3 TGTGCCAGCAGCTTAAGTACAGGGGGGTACAATGAGCAGTTCTTC CASSLSTGGYNEQFF
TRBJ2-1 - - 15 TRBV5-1 TGCGCCAGCAGCTCTGGGGTTGGGACTTACAATGAGCAGTTCTTC CASSSGVGTYNEQFF
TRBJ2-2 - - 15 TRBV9 TGTGCCAGCAGCGTTTTGAGCGGACTCACCGGGGAGCTGTTTTTT CASSVLSGLTGELFF
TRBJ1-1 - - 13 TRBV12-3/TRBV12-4 TGTGCCAGCAGTTTATCCGGGAACACTGAAGCTTTCTTT CASSLSGNTEAFF
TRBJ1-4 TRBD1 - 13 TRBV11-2 TGTGCCAGCAGTTTGATGGGGACAGCAAAACTGTTTTTT CASSLMGTAKLFF
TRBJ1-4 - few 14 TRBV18 TGTGCCAGCTCCCCCGGACAGTATAATGAAAAACTGTTTTTT CASSPGQYNEKLFF
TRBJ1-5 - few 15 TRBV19 TGTGCCAGTAGTTCGACCGGGATTTATGGTCAGCCCCAGCATTTT CASSSTGIYGQPQHF
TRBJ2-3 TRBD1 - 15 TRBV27 TGTGCCAGCAGTCTAAGGGACAGTCACACAGATACGCAGTATTTT CASSLRDSHTDTQYF
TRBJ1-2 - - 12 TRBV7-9 TGTGCCAGCAGCTTTTATGACTATGGCTACACCTTC CASSFYDYGYTF
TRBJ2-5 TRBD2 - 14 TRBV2 TGTGCCAGCAGTGGGGACTACAACCAAGAGACCCAGTACTTC CASSGDYNQETQYF
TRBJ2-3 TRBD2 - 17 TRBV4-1 TGCGCCAGCAGCCAAGTACCTAGCGGGGGGTACACAGATACGCAGTATTTT CASSQVPSGGYTDTQYF
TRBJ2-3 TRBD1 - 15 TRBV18 TGTGCCAGCTCATCCCGGGACAGGTTCACAGATACGCAGTATTTT CASSSRDRFTDTQYF
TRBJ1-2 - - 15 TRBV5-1 TGCGCCAGCAGCTTGGTAGCGGGAACAAACTATGGCTACACCTTC CASSLVAGTNYGYTF
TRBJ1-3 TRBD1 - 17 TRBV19 TGTGCCAGTAGAAAACAACAGGGGGGTGTATCTGGAAACACCATATATTTT CASRKQQGGVSGNTIYF
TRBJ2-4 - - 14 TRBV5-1 TGCGCCAGCAGCCCGGAGGGAGCCAAAAACATTCAGTACTTC CASSPEGAKNIQYF
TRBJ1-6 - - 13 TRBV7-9 TGTGCCAGCAGCTTCCCAGGGGCCTCACCCCTCCACTTT CASSFPGASPLHF
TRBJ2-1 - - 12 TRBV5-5 TGTGCCAGCAGTATCCAGGGGTTTGAGCAGTTCTTC CASSIQGFEQFF
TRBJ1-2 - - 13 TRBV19 TGTGCCAGTAGTATTTGGGGGGGCGCCGGCTACACCTTC CASSIWGGAGYTF
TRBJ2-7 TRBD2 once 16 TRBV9 TGTGCCAGCAGCGCCCGCGGGACTAGCGGCGCCTACGAGCAGTACTTC CASSARGTSGAYEQYF
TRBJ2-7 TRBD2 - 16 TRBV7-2 TGTGCCAGCAGCTTAGTTTCTAGCGGGGGGGCTTACGAGCAGTACTTC CASSLVSSGGAYEQYF
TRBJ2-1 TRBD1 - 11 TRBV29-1 TGCAGCGGACTGACAGGGAATGAGCAGTTCTTC CSGLTGNEQFF
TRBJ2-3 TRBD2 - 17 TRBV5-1 TGCGCCAGCAGCTCGACTAGCGGGGGGTCAAGCACAGATACGCAGTATTTT CASSSTSGGSSTDTQYF